This T cell receptor beta chain was documented in a study of blood T cell repertoires in COVID-19. The trim removed 2 bases at V and 7 bases at J, leaving 6 bases unmatched. The length of the CDR3 is 15 residues. Germline CDR1 reads SGHRS; CDR2 reads YFSETQ. Assay: immunoSEQ multiplex PCR; the TCRdb copy retains only in-frame clones and omits some. The sample comprises about 480,000 clones, roughly 89% of which are singletons, and roughly 0.92% rests with the top ten. This clone was found a few times. The chain combines TRBV5-1 with TRBJ1-6, with TRBD1 matching over 7 bases. The sample was peripheral blood. The TCR was taken from a man aged 18-30 years with COVID-19, enrolled during active disease. The CDR3 DNA sequence: TGCGCCAGCAGCTTAAGGGGGCGCGGCAATTCACCCCTCCACTTT. It translates to CASSLRGRGNSPLHF.